The 9 T cell receptor beta chains listed next were all sequenced from one sample in a study of T-cell reconstitution after alpha-beta-depleted transplantation in children. Unique molecular identifiers featured in how the TCRbeta library was prepared. TCRdb fed the PCR reads into MiXCR, producing one record per CDR3 protein. The sample contains some 290,000 distinct CDR3 sequences, 23% of which appear only once. The sample was PBMCs, mostly from graft donor cells, taken 180 days after TCRalphabeta/CD19-depleted stem cell transplant. The source is a male patient younger than 18 who had a stem cell transplant for acute lymphoblastic leukemia, so the T cells may come from the graft donor.

The chain has TRBV29-1 and TRBJ2-7; D might be TRBD1 (5 bases). The CDR3 is made up of 15 amino acids. From germline, CDR1 is SQVTM and CDR2 ANQGSEA. The V end was cut by 1 base, the J end by 2 bases, with 15 bases between. The CDR3 here is CSVEGVKDIPYEQYF. CDR3 DNA sequence: TGCAGCGTTGAAGGGGTAAAGGACATCCCCTACGAGCAGTACTTC.

The chain joins TRBV27 to TRBJ2-6; weak D call: TRBD1 (5 bases). V was cut by 4 bases and J by 4 bases, with 17 bases left in between. The CDR3 length is 17 residues. CDR1 and CDR2 from the germline V gene are MNHEY and SMNVEV (reference sequence). The CDR3 nucleotides are TGTGCCAGCAGTTCCTGGGGTCTGCGGACAGGGGCCAACGTCCTGACTTTC. Its translation is CASSSWGLRTGANVLTF. Full variable domain (missing parts from reference TRBV27 and TRBJ2-6): EAQVTQNPRYLITVTGKKLTVTCSQNMNHEYMSWYRQDPGLGLRQIYYSMNVEVTDKGDVPEGYKVSRKEKRNFPLILESPSPNQTSLYFCASSSWGLRTGANVLTFGAGSRLTVL.

This chain joins TRBV28 and TRBJ2-7; D unresolved. Germline CDR1 MDHEN, CDR2 SYDVKM. Trimming left V 2 bases short and J 0 bases short, with 8 bases between. This CDR3 spans 14 amino acids. CDR3 bases: TGTGCCAGCAGTTTAGACCACAGCTCCTACGAGCAGTACTTC. Protein product: CASSLDHSSYEQYF.

This chain joins TRBV12-3 or TRBV12-4 and TRBJ2-1, with D tentatively TRBD2 (6 bases). V was trimmed by 7 bases and J by 2 bases, leaving 21 bases between them. This CDR3 is built from 17 residues. CDR3 in amino acids: CASTEVLLANTYNEQFF. CDR3 DNA sequence: TGTGCCAGCACCGAGGTCCTCCTAGCGAATACCTACAATGAGCAGTTCTTC.

The V call is TRBV10-1, the J call TRBJ2-7; D is possibly TRBD1 (5 bases). This CDR3 has 14 residues. V shed 2 bases and J shed 3 bases, with 11 bases lying between them. CDR1 is WNHNN, CDR2 SYGVQD, per germline (reference sequence). The CDR3 is CASSEPQGGYEQYF. Here the CDR3 DNA reads TGCGCCAGCAGTGAGCCTCAGGGTGGCTACGAGCAGTACTTC.

This clonotype came up a few times. This chain links TRBV25-1 with TRBJ2-1, with D hard to call. Trimming took 2 bases from V and 8 from J, leaving 10 bases between them. This CDR3 contains 13 residues. Germline V gene sequence: CDR1 MGHDK, CDR2 SYGVNS. The CDR3: CASSEIFSDEQFF. The CDR3, as DNA: TGTGCCAGCAGTGAAATATTTTCAGATGAGCAGTTCTTC.

The chain is built from TRBV20-1 and TRBJ2-2; no clear D gene. The V and J ends lost 1 base and 4 bases respectively, with 13 bases between them. Germline CDR1 and CDR2: DFQATT and SNEGSKA (reference sequence). The CDR3 runs to 15 residues. The DNA for the CDR3 is TGCAGTGCTAGAGCCGCTGCCGGGCTCACCGGGGAGCTGTTTTTT. It encodes CSARAAAGLTGELFF.

There are a few counts of this clonotype. The J gene is TRBJ2-1, the V gene TRBV29-1, with 7 bases matching TRBD1. V shed 3 bases, J shed 1 base, and the junction held 3 bases outside the gene matches. The CDR3 contains 14 residues. Germline V CDR1 and CDR2: SQVTM, ANQGSEA. The CDR3 loop reads CSVEGQRSYNEQFF. The DNA for the CDR3 is TGCAGCGTTGAGGGACAGCGGTCCTACAATGAGCAGTTCTTC.

CDR3 in amino acids: CASSYPGNPVDEQYF. CDR3 nucleotides: TGTGCCAGCAGTTACCCAGGGAACCCGGTTGACGAGCAGTACTTC. This chain joins TRBV12-3 or TRBV12-4 and TRBJ2-7; D possibly corresponds to TRBD1 (5 bases). V was clipped by 4 bases and J by 5 bases, with 18 bases between them. The CDR3 runs to 15 residues.